This TCR beta chain emerged from a study of regulatory T cells in long-lasting Graves disease. At the level of the study: Over 5 years on antithyroid drugs plus positive TSH receptor antibodies marked Graves' disease as persistent.

V shed 6 bases and J 0 bases; nucleotides not matched to a gene: 7. Per germline, CDR1 MNHEY and CDR2 SMNVEV (reference sequence). The CDR3 runs to 17 residues. The authors built TCR beta libraries using iRepertoire HTBI primers and Arm-PCR of CDR3 regions. TCRdb recomputed calls from the multiplex PCR reads with MiXCR, one row per CDR3 protein. Of under 450,000 distinct CDR3 sequences in the sample, 23% were seen once. This sample's time point: persistent/refractory GD, antithyroid drugs over 5 years with positive TRAb. Following extraction of RNA from PBMCs, that RNA was used to make the TCR library. This clonotype was counted only a few times.

This chain joins TRBV27 and TRBJ2-6; 8 positions agree with TRBD1. The sequences come from peripheral blood mononuclear cells (PBMCs), collected when the disease was refractory, from a patient treated with antithyroid drugs. This receptor was taken from a woman aged 40 to 55 with Graves disease. In DNA form, the CDR3 reads TGTGCCAGCAGGGTGGACAGGGTCAGCTCTGGGGCCAACGTCCTGACTTTC. This sequence encodes CASRVDRVSSGANVLTF.